This T cell receptor beta chain was captured in a study of T-cell reconstitution after alpha-beta-depleted transplantation in children. Study conclusions and caveats: One year post-transplant, T-cell counts and diversity were largely derived from T cells produced anew. In patients about two months after transplant, alpha-beta T cells reportedly arose from several hundred expanded graft clones.

This clonotype was seen more than once but under ten times. Its antigen is currently unknown. Germline CDR1 MNHNS, CDR2 SASEGT. Trimming removed 1 base from V and 4 bases from J; junction bases left unmatched: 5. This CDR3 comprises 15 residues. During its preparation, the TCRbeta library received unique molecular identifiers. TCRdb independently ran MiXCR on the PCR reads; one entry per CDR3 protein. The table records about 600,000 distinct CDR3 sequences, 20% to 25% of them present only once. This TCR derives from a boy under two years old who had a stem cell transplant for acute myeloid leukemia, so the T cells may come from the graft donor. J is TRBJ2-7 and V is TRBV6-1; 9 nucleotides line up with TRBD2. The source was PBMCs, mostly from graft donor cells, collected 360 days after TCRalphabeta/CD19-depleted stem cell transplant. The CDR3 is CASSEGSSGAYEQYV. CDR3 DNA: TGTGCCAGCAGTGAAGGATCTAGCGGGGCTTACGAGCAGTACGTC.